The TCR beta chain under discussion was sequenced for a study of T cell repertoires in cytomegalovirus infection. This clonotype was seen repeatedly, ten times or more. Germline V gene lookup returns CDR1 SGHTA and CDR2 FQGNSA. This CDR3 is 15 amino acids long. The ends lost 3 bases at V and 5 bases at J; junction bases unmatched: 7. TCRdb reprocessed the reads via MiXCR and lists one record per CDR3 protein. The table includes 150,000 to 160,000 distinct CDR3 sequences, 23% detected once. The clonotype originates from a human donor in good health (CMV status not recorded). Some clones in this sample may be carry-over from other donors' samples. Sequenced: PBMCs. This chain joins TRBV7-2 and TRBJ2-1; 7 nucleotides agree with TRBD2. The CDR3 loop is CASSFGGAGDNEQFF. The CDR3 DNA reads TGTGCCAGCAGCTTTGGCGGCGCGGGAGACAATGAGCAGTTCTTC.